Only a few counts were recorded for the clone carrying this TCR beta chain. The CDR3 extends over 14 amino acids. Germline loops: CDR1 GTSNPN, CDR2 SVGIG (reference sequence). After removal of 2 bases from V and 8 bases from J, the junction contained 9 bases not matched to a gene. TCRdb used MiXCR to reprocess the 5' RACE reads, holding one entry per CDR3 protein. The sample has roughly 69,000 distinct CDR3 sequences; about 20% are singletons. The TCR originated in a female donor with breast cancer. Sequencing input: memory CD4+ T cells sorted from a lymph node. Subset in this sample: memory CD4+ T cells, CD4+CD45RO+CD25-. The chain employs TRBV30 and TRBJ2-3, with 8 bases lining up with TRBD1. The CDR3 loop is CAWSNNRGTGTQYF. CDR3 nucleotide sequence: TGTGCCTGGAGTAACAACAGGGGGACGGGTACGCAGTATTTT.